This T cell receptor (beta chain) was profiled in a study of T cell responses to AZD1222 COVID-19 vaccine. Sequencing used immunoSEQ multiplex PCR; TCRdb keeps in-frame clones, though not all of them. The table has 95,000 to 130,000 clones, 70% to 90% seen once. The clonotype comes from an adult in good health. The sample here was peripheral blood, taken on day 0 of MenACWY control vaccination.

CDR3 region: CASSPTGGALTYGYTF. In nucleotides, the CDR3 is TGCGCCAGCAGTCCCACAGGGGGCGCATTGACCTATGGCTACACCTTC. V is TRBV5-1 and J is TRBJ1-2; 9 bases match TRBD1. The CDR3 has 16 amino acids. Germline CDR1 SGHRS, CDR2 YFSETQ. The V segment lost 5 bases and the J segment 4 bases; nucleotides outside the gene matches: 12. Variable domain in full (rest from reference TRBV5-1 and TRBJ1-2): KAGVTQTPRYLIKTRGQQVTLSCSPISGHRSVSWYQQTPGQGLQFLFEYFSETQRNKGNFPGRFSGRQFSNSRSEMNVSTLELGDSALYLCASSPTGGALTYGYTFGSGTRLTVV.